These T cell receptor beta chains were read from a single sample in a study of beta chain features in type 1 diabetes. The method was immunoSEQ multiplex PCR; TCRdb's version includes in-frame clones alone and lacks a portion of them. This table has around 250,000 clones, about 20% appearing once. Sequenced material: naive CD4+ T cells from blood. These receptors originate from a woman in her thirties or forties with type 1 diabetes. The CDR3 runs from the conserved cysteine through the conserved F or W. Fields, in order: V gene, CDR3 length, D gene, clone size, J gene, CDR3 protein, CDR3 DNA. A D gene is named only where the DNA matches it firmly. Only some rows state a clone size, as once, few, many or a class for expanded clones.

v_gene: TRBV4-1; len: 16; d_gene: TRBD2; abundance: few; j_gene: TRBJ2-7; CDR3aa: CASSQEGTSGGYEQYF; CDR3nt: TGCGCCAGCAGCCAAGAGGGGACTAGCGGAGGTTACGAGCAGTACTTC
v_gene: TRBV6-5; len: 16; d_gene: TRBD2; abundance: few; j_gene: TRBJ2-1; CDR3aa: CASSSRTSGNYNEQFF; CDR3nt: TGTGCCAGCAGTTCCCGGACTAGCGGGAACTACAATGAGCAGTTCTTC
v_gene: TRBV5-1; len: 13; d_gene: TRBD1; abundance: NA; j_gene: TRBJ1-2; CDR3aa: CASSLAGGNGYTF; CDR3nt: TGCGCCAGCAGCTTGGCAGGGGGGAATGGCTACACCTTC
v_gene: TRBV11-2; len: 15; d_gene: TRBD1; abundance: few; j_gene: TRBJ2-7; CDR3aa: CASSLMGTVTYEQYF; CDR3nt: TGTGCCAGCAGCTTAATGGGGACAGTTACCTACGAGCAGTACTTC
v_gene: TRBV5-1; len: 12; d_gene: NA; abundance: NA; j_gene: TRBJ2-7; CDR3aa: CASIGPGYEQYF; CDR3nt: TGCGCCAGCATCGGTCCGGGTTACGAGCAGTACTTC
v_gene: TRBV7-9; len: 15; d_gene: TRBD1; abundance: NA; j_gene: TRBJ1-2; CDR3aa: CASSPGQGRNYGYTF; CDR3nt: TGTGCCAGCAGCCCGGGACAGGGGAGAAACTATGGCTACACCTTC
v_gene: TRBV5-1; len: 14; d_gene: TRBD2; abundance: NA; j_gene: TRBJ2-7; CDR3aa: CASSFGLAGGEQYF; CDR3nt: TGCGCCAGCAGCTTCGGACTAGCGGGGGGTGAGCAGTACTTC
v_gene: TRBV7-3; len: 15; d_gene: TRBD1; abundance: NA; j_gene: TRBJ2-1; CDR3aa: CASSHDRGFYNEQFF; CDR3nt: TGTGCCAGCAGTCATGACAGGGGGTTCTACAATGAGCAGTTCTTC
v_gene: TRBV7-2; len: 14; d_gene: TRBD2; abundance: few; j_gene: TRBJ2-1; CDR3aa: CASSNLGLAGEQFF; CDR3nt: TGTGCCAGCAGTAACCTCGGACTAGCCGGGGAGCAGTTCTTC
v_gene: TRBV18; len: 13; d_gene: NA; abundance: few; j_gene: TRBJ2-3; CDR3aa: CASAEMTGDTQYF; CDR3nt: TGTGCCAGCGCAGAGATGACAGGAGATACGCAGTATTTT
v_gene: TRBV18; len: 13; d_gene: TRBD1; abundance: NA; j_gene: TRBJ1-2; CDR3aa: CASSPPGGHGYTF; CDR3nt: TGTGCCAGCTCACCCCCAGGGGGCCATGGCTACACCTTC
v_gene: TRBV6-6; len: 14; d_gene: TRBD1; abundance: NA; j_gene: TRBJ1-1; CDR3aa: CASSSSGQLTEAFF; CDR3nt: TGTGCCAGCAGTTCCTCGGGACAGCTGACTGAAGCTTTCTTT
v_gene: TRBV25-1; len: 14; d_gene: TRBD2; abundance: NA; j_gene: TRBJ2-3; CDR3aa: CASSDSGSADTQYF; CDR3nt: TGTGCCAGCAGTGATAGCGGGAGCGCAGATACGCAGTATTTT
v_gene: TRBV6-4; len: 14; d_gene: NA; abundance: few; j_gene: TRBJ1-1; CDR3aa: CASSVGGEGSEAFF; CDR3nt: TGTGCCAGCAGTGTGGGAGGGGAAGGGTCTGAAGCTTTCTTT
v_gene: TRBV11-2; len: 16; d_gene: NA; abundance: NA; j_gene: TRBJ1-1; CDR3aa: CASSLRPRLGNTEAFF; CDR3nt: TGTGCCAGCAGCTTAAGGCCGCGGCTTGGGAACACTGAAGCTTTCTTT
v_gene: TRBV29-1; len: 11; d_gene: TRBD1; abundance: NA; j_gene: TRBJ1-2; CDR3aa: CSGQGISGYTF; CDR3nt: TGCAGCGGACAGGGGATTTCTGGCTACACCTTC
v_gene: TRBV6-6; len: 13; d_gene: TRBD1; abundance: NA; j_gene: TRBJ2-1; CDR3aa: CATRQGVYNEQFF; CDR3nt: TGTGCCACCCGACAGGGGGTATACAATGAGCAGTTCTTC
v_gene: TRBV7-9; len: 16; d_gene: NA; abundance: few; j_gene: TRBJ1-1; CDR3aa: CASSLGVPGMNTEAFF; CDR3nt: TGTGCCAGCAGCTTAGGCGTCCCGGGAATGAACACTGAAGCTTTCTTT
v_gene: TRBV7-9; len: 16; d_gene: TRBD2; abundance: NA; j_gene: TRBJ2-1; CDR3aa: CASSFRVLAGFNEQFF; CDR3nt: TGTGCCAGCAGCTTCCGGGTCCTAGCGGGCTTCAATGAGCAGTTCTTC
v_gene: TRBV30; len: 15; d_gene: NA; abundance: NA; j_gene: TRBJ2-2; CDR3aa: CAWRKRLTRTGELFF; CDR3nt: TGTGCCTGGAGGAAGCGCTTAACAAGGACCGGGGAGCTGTTTTTT
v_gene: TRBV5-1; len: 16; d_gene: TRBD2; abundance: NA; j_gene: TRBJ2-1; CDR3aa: CASSLAAGTTHNEQFF; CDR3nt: TGCGCCAGCAGCTTGGCGGCCGGGACTACCCACAATGAGCAGTTCTTC
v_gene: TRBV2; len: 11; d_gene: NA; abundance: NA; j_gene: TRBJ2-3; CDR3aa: CASRESGSQYF; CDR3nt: TGTGCCAGCAGGGAGTCGGGTTCCCAGTATTTT
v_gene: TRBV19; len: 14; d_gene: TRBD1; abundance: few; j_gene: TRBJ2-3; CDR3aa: CASTRDRMPDTQYF; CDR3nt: TGTGCCAGTACCCGGGACAGGATGCCAGATACGCAGTATTTT
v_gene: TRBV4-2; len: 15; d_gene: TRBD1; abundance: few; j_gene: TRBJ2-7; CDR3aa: CASSRDRGRLYEQYF; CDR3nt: TGTGCCAGCAGTCGAGACAGGGGTCGACTCTACGAGCAGTACTTC
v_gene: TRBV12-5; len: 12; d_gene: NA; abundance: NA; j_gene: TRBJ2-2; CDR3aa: CASGPGTGELFF; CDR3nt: TGTGCTAGTGGCCCGGGCACCGGGGAGCTGTTTTTT
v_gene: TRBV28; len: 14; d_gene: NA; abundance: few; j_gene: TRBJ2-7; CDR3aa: CASSLSGVTGEQYF; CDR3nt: TGTGCCAGCAGTTTGTCAGGCGTAACGGGGGAGCAGTACTTC
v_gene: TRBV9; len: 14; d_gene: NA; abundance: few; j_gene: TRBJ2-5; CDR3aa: CASSVSQNQETQYF; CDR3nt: TGTGCCAGCAGCGTTTCCCAGAACCAAGAGACCCAGTACTTC
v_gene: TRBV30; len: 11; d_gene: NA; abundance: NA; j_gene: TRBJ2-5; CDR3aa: CAWTGSETQYF; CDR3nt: TGTGCCTGGACCGGGTCGGAGACCCAGTACTTC
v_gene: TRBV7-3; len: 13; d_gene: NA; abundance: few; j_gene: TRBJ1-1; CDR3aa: CASSLGQNTEAFF; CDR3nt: TGTGCCAGCAGCTTAGGACAGAACACTGAAGCTTTCTTT
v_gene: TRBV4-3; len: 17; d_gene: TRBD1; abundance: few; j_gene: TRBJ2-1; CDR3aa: CASSPVGQISSYNEQFF; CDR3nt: TGCGCCAGCAGCCCCGTGGGACAGATAAGCTCCTACAATGAGCAGTTCTTC
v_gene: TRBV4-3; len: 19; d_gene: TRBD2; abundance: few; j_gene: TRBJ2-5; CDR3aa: CASSQDWGGGGVGQETQYF; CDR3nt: TGCGCCAGCAGCCAAGATTGGGGAGGCGGGGGTGTTGGTCAAGAGACCCAGTACTTC
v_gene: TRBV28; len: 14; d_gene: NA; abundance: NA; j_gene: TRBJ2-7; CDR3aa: CASSLTGIGDEQYF; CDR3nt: TGTGCCAGCAGTTTAACCGGGATAGGTGACGAGCAGTACTTC
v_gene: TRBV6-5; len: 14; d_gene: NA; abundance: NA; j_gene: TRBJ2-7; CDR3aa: CASGYQRGPYEQYF; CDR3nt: TGTGCCAGCGGATACCAAAGGGGTCCCTACGAGCAGTACTTC
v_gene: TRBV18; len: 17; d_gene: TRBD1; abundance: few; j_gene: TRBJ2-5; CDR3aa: CASSPFSGQGSRETQYF; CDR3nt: TGTGCCAGCTCACCTTTTTCCGGACAGGGGAGCCGAGAGACCCAGTACTTC
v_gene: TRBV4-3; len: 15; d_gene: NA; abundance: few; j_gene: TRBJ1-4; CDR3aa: CASSHLDRRNEKLFF; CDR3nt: TGCGCCAGCAGCCACCTAGACAGACGAAATGAAAAACTGTTTTTT
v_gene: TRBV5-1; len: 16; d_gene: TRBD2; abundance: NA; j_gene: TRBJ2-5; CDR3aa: CASSAPGTRGAETQYF; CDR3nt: TGCGCCAGCAGCGCTCCCGGGACTAGAGGTGCGGAGACCCAGTACTTC
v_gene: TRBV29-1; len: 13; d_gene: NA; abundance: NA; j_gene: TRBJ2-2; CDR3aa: CSVGGPNTGELFF; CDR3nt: TGCAGCGTCGGAGGGCCGAACACCGGGGAGCTGTTTTTT
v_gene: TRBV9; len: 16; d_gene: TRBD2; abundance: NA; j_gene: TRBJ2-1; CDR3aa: CASSPREGLADNEQFF; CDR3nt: TGTGCCAGCAGCCCTAGGGAGGGACTAGCAGACAATGAGCAGTTCTTC